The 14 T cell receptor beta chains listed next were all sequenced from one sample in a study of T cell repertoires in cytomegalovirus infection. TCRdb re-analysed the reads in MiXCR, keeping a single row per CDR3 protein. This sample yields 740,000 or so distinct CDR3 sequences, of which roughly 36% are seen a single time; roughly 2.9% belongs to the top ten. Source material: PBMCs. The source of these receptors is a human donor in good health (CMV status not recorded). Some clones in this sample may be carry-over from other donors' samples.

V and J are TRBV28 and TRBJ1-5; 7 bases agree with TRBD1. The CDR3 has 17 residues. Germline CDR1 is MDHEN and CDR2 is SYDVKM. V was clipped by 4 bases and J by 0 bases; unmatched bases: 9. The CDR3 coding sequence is TGTGCCAGCAGTTCGCACACCGGACAGGATAGCAATCAGCCCCAGCATTTT. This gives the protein CASSSHTGQDSNQPQHF. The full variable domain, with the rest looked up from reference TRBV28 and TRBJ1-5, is DVKVTQSSRYLVKRTGEKVFLECVQDMDHENMFWYRQDPGLGLRLIYFSYDVKMKEKGDIPEGYSVSREKKERFSLILESASTNQTSMYLCASSSHTGQDSNQPQHFGDGTRLSIL.

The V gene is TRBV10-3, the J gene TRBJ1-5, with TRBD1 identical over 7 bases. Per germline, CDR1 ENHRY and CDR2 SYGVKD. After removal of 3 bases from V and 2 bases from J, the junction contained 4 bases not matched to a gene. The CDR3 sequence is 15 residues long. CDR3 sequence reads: CAISDFGQGNQPQHF. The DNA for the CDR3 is TGTGCCATCAGTGATTTCGGACAGGGCAATCAGCCCCAGCATTTT.

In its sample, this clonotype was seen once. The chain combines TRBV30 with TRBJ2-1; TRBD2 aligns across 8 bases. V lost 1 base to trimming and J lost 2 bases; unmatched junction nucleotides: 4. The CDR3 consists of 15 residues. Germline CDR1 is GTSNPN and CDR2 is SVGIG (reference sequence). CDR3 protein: CAWSGKRGTYNEQFF. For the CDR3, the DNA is TGTGCCTGGAGTGGTAAGCGGGGGACCTACAATGAGCAGTTCTTC.

Here the CDR3 reads CASRANSGSSYNEQFF. Here the CDR3 DNA reads TGTGCCAGCAGGGCAAATAGCGGGTCATCCTACAATGAGCAGTTCTTC. This rearrangement joins TRBV6-1 to TRBJ2-1; TRBD2 matches at 7 bases. V lost 6 bases and J lost 1; bases outside the gene matches: 9. The germline gives CDR1 MNHNS, CDR2 SASEGT. The CDR3 covers 16 residues.

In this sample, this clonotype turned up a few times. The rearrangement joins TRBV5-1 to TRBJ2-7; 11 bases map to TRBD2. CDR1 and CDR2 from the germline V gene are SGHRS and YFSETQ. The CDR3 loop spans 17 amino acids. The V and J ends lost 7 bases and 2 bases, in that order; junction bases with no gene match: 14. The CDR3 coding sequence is TGCGCCAGCGGCACCGGACTAGCGGGCCCGGGACCCTACGAGCAGTACTTC. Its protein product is CASGTGLAGPGPYEQYF.

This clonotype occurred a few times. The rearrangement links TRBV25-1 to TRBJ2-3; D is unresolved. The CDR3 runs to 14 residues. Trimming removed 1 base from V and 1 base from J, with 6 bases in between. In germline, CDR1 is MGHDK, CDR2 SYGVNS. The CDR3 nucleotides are TGTGCCAGCAGTGAATGGGTTCGCACAGATACGCAGTATTTT. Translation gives CASSEWVRTDTQYF. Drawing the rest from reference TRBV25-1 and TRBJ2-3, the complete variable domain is EADIYQTPRYLVIGTGKKITLECSQTMGHDKMYWYQQDPGMELHLIHYSYGVNSTEKGDLSSESTVSRIRTEHFPLTLESARPSHTSQYLCASSEWVRTDTQYFGPGTRLTVL.

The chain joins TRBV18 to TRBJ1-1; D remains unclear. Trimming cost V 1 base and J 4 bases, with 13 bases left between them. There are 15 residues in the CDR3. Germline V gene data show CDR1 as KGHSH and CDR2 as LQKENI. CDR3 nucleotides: TGTGCCAGCTCACCACAAACAAGGACGGGCACTGAAGCTTTCTTT. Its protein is CASSPQTRTGTEAFF.

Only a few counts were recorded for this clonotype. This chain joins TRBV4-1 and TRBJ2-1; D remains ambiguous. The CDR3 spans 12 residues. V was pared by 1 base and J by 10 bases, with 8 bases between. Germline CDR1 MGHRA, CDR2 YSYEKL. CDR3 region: CASSQVADEQFF. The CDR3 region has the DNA TGCGCCAGCAGCCAAGTGGCGGACGAGCAGTTCTTC.

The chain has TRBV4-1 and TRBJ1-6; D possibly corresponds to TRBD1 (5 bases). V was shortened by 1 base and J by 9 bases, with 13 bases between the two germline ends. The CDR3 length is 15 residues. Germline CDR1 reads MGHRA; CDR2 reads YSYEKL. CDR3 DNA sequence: TGCGCCAGCAGCCAAGTGACAGTACTAGGTTCACCCCTCCACTTT. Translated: CASSQVTVLGSPLHF.

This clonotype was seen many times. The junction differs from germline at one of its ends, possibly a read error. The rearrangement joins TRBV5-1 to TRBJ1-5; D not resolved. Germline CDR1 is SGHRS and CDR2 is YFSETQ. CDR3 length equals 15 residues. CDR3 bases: TGTGCCAGCAGCTTGGACGGAGATAGCAATCAGCCCCAGCATTTT. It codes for CASSLDGDSNQPQHF.

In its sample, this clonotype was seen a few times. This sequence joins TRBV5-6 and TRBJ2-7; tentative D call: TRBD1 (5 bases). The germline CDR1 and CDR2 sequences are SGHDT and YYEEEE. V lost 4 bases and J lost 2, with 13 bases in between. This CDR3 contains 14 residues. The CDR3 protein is CASSGQGYPYEQYF. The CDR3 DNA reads TGTGCCAGCAGCGGGCAGGGATATCCCTACGAGCAGTACTTC.

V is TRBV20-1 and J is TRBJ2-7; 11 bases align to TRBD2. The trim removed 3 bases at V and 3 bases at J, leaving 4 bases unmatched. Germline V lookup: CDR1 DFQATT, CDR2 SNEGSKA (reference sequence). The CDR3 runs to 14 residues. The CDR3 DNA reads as TGCAGTGCTAGGGGACTAGCGGAGAGCTACGAGCAGTACTTC. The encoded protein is CSARGLAESYEQYF.

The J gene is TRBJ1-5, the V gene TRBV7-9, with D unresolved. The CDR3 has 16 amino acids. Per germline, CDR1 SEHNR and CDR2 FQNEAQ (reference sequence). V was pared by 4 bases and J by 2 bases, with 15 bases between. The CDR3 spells CASSSHNTAGNQPQHF. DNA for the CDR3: TGTGCCAGCAGCTCGCATAACACTGCGGGCAATCAGCCCCAGCATTTT.

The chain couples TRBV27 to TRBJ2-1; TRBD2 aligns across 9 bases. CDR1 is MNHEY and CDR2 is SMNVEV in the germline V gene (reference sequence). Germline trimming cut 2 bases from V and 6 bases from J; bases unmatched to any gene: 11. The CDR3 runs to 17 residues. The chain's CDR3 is CASSLKTHSGSVNEQFF. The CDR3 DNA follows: TGTGCCAGCAGTTTAAAAACCCATAGCGGGAGCGTCAATGAGCAGTTCTTC.